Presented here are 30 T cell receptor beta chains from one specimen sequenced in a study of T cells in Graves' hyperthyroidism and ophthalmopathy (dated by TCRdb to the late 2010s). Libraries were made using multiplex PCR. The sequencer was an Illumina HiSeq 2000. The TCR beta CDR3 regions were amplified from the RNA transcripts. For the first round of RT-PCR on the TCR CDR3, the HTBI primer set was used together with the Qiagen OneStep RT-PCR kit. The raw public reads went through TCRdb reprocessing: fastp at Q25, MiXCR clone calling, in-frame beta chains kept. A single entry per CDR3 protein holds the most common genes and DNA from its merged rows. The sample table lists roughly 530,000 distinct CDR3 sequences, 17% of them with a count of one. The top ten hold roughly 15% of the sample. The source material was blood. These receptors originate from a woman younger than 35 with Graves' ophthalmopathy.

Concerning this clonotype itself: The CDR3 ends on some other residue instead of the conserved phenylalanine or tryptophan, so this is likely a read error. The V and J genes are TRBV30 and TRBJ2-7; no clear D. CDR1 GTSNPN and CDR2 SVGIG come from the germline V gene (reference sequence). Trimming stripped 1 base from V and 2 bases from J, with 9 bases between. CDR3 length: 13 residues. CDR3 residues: CAWSGTPTYEQYL. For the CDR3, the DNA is TGTGCCTGGAGTGGAACACCCACCTACGAGCAGTACCTC.

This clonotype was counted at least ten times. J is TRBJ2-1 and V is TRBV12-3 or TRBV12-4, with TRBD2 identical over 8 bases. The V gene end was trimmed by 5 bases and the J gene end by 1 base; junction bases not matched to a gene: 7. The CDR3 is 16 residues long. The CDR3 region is CASSAAGESSYNEQFF. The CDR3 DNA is TGTGCCAGCAGTGCAGCGGGAGAATCATCCTACAATGAGCAGTTCTTC.

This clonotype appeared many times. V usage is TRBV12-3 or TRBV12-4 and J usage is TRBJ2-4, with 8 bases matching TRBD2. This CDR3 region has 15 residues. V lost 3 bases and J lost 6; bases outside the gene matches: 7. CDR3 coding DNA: TGTGCCAGCAGTTTTGGAGCGGGAGACATAAACATTCAGTACTTC. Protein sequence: CASSFGAGDINIQYF.

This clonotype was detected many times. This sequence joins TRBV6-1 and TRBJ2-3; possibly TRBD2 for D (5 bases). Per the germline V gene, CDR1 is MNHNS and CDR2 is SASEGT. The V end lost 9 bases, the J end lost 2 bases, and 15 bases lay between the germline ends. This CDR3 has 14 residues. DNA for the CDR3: TGTGCCAGTCCCGGGGTGGGCCCCACAGATACGCAGTATTTT. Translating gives CASPGVGPTDTQYF.

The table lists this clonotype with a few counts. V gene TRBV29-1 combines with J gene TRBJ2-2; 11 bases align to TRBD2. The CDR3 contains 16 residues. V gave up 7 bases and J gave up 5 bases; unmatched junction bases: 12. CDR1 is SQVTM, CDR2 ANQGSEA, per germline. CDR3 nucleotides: TGCAGCGGGAGGGCTAGCGGGAGGATGGGGACCGGGGAGCTGTTTTTT. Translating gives CSGRASGRMGTGELFF.

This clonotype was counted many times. CDR3 region: CASSQTGTGYGYTF. The CDR3 DNA sequence: TGTGCCAGCAGTCAAACCGGGACAGGGTATGGCTACACCTTC. The J gene is TRBJ1-2, the V gene TRBV28, with TRBD1 matching 9 bases. The CDR3 has 14 amino acids. The germline gives CDR1 MDHEN, CDR2 SYDVKM. J was trimmed by 5 bases and V by 5 bases; bases with no gene match: 6.

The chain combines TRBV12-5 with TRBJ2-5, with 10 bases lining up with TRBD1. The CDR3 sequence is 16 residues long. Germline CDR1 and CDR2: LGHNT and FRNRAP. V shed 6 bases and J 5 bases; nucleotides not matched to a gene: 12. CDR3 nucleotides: TGTGCTAGTGGACTCGAGACAGGGGGCTGGAGGGAGACCCAGTACTTC. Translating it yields CASGLETGGWRETQYF.

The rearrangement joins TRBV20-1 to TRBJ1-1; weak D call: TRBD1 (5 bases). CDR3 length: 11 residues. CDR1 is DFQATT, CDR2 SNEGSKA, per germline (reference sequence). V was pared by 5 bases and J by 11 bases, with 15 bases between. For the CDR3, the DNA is TGCAGTGCTCCAGAGGGGTTGGGGGCTTTCTTT. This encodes CSAPEGLGAFF.

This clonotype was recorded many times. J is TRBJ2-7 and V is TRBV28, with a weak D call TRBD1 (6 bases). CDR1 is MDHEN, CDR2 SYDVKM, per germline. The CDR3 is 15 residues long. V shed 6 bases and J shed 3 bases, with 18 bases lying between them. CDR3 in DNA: TGTGCCAGCAGAGGGGGTGGCATGGGCAGCTACGAGCAGTACTTC. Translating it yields CASRGGGMGSYEQYF.

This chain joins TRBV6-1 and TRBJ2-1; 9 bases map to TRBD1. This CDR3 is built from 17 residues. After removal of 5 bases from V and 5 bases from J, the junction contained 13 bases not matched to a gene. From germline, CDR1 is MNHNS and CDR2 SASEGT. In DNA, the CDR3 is TGTGCCAGCAGTCCTACGGGACAGGGTGGGGACCACAATGAGCAGTTCTTC. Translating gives CASSPTGQGGDHNEQFF.

In nucleotides, the CDR3 is TGTGCCAGCAGGGACAGGGGGGAACTGACTGAAGCTTTCTTT. Protein sequence: CASRDRGELTEAFF. This chain uses TRBV2 with TRBJ1-1, with 10 bases matching TRBD1. The V gene end was trimmed by 6 bases and the J gene end by 5 bases; junction bases not matched to a gene: 6. This CDR3 region has 14 residues. Germline lookup yields CDR1 SNHLY and CDR2 FYNNEI.

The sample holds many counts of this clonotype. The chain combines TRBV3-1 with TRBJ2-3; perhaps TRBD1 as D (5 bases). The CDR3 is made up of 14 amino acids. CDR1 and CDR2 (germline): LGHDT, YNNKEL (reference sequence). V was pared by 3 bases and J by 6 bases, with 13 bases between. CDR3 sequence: CASSQGPGGDTQYF. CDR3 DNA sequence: TGTGCCAGCAGCCAGGGGCCGGGTGGGGATACGCAGTATTTT.

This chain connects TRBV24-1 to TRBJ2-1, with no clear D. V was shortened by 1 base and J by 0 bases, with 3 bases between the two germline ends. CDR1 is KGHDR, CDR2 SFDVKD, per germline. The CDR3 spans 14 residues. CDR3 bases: TGTGCCACCAGTGATTTCGGCTCCTACAATGAGCAGTTCTTC. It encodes CATSDFGSYNEQFF.

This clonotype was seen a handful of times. In nucleotides, the CDR3 is TGTGCCATCAGTACCGAGGGACGAAATTCACCCCTCCACTTT. Its translation is CAISTEGRNSPLHF. The chain is built from TRBV10-3 and TRBJ1-6, with D perhaps TRBD1 (5 bases). With 5 bases removed from V and 7 bases from J, the gap between germline ends came to 12 bases. The CDR3 totals 14 residues. The germline gives CDR1 ENHRY, CDR2 SYGVKD.

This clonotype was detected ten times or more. In nucleotides, the CDR3 is TGTGCCAGCAGCACCGACAGGCGTGAGTACTTC. Its translation is CASSTDRREYF. V gene TRBV2 combines with J gene TRBJ2-7; D might be TRBD1 (6 bases). Germline CDR1 is SNHLY and CDR2 is FYNNEI. This CDR3 is built from 11 residues. V was pared by 6 bases and J by 11 bases, with 14 bases between.

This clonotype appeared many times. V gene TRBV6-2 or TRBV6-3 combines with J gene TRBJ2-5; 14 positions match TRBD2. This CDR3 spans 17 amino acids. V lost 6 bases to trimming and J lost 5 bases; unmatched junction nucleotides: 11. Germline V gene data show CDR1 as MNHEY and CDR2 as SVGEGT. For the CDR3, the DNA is TGTGCCAGCAGAACGCTGACTAGCGGGAGGGCCCGGGAGACCCAGTACTTC. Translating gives CASRTLTSGRARETQYF.

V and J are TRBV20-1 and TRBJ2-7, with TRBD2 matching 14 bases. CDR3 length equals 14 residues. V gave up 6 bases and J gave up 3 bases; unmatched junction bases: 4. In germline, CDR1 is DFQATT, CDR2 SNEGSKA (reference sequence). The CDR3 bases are TGCAGTGCCCGGGGGACTAGCGGGGGCTACGAGCAGTACTTC. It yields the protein CSARGTSGGYEQYF.

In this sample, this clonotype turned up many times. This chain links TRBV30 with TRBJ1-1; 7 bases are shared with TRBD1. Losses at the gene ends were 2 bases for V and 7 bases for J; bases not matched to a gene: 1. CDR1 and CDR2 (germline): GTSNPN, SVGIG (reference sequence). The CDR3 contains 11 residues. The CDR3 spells CAWSRQGEAFF. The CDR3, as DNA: TGTGCCTGGAGTCGACAGGGTGAAGCTTTCTTT.

CDR3: CASSIDGGTDTQYF. The CDR3, as DNA: TGTGCCAGTAGTATAGATGGCGGGACAGATACGCAGTATTTT. This sequence joins TRBV19 and TRBJ2-3; D may be TRBD2 (5 bases). CDR3 length: 14 residues. CDR1 LNHDA and CDR2 SQIVND come from the germline V gene (reference sequence). Trimming took off 0 bases at V and 3 bases at J, with 7 bases between the two ends. The full variable domain, its missing parts supplied by reference TRBV19 and TRBJ2-3, is DGGITQSPKYLFRKEGQNVTLSCEQNLNHDAMYWYRQDPGQGLRLIYYSQIVNDFQKGDIAEGYSVSREKKESFPLTVTSAQKNPTAFYLCASSIDGGTDTQYFGPGTRLTVL.

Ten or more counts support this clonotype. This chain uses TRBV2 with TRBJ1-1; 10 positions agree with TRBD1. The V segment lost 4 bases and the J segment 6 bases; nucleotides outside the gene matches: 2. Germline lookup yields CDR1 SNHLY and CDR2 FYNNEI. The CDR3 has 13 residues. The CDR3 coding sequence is TGTGCCAGCAGTGTTGACAGGGGGCCTGAAGCTTTCTTT. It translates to CASSVDRGPEAFF.

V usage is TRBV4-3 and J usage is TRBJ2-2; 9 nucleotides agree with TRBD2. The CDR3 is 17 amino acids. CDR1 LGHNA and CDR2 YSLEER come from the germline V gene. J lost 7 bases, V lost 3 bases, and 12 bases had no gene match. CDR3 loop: CASSQEFSGSSGGELFF. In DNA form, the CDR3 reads TGCGCCAGCAGCCAGGAATTTAGCGGGAGCAGTGGCGGGGAGCTGTTTTTT.

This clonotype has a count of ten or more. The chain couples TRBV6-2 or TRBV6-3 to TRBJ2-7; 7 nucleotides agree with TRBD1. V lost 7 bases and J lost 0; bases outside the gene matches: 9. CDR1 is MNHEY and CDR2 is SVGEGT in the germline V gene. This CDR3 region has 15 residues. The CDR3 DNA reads TGTGCCAGCAAACTCCAGGGGGATAACTCCTACGAGCAGTACTTC. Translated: CASKLQGDNSYEQYF.

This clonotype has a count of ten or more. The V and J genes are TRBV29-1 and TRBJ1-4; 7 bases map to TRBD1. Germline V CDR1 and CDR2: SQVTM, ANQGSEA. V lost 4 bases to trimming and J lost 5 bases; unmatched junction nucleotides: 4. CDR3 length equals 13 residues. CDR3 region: CSVVWDSNEKLFF. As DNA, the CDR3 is TGCAGCGTTGTTTGGGACAGCAATGAAAAACTGTTTTTT.

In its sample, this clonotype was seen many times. The CDR3 bases are TGTGCCAGCAGTTTACTTACGGACCCCGGGGAGCTGTTTTTT. Amino acid sequence: CASSLLTDPGELFF. This chain connects TRBV11-2 to TRBJ2-2; D remains ambiguous. The CDR3 runs to 14 residues. Germline V gene data show CDR1 as SGHAT and CDR2 as FQNNGV. Trimming left V 6 bases short and J 6 bases short, with 14 bases between.

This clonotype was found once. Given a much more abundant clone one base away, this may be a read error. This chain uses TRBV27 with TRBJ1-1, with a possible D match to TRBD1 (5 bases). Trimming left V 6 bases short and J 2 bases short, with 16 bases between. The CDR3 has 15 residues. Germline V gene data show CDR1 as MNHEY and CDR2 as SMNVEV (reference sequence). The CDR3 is CASSPLLGRNTEAFF. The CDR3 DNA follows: TGTGCCAGCAGCCCCTTACTGGGGCGAAACACTGAAGCTTTCTTT.

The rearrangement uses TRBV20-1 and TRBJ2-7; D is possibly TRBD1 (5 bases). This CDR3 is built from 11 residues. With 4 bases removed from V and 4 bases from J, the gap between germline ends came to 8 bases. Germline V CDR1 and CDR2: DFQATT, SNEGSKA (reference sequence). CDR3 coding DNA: TGCAGTGCTAAGGGGCAGTACGAGCAGTACTTC. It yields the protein CSAKGQYEQYF.

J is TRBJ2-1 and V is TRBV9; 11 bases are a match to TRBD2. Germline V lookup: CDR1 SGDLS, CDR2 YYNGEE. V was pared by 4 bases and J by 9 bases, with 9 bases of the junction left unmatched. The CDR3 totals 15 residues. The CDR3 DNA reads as TGTGCCAGCAGCCCTACTAGCGGGAGTAATATTGAGCAGTTCTTC. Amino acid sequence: CASSPTSGSNIEQFF.

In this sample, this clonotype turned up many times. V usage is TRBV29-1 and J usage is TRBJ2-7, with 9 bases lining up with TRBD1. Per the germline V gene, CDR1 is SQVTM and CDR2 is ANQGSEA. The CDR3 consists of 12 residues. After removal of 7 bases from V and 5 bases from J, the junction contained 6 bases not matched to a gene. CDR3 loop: CSARTGENEQYF. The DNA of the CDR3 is TGCAGCGCCAGGACAGGGGAGAACGAGCAGTACTTC.

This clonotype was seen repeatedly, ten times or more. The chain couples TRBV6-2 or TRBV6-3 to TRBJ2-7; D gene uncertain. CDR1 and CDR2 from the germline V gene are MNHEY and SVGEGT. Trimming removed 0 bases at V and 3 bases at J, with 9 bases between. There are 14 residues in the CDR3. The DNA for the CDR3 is TGTGCCAGCAGTTACTCGAACCCCGTCTACGAGCAGTACTTC. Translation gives CASSYSNPVYEQYF.

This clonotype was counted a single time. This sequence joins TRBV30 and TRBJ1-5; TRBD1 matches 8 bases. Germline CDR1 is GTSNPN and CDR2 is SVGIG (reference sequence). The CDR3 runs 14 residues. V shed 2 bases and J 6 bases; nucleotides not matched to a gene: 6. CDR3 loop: CAWSPGGGGQPQHF. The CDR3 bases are TGTGCCTGGAGTCCAGGGGGCGGAGGTCAGCCCCAGCATTTT.